Presented here are 25 T cell receptor beta chains from one specimen sequenced in a study of cytomegalovirus exposure and HLA in healthy donors. 60 Vbeta and 13 Jbeta primers were used in PCR. Measured with immunoSEQ multiplex PCR; TCRdb has only the in-frame clones, and not every one. Of 99,000 or so clones in the sample, about 80% were seen once. Input material: PBMCs. These receptor sequences come from a woman in her late teens or twenties in good health and CMV-seropositive.

A few counts support this clone. V is TRBV28 and J is TRBJ2-7; no reliable D call. Germline V gives CDR1 MDHEN, CDR2 SYDVKM. V was clipped by 4 bases and J by 3 bases, with 4 bases between them. This CDR3 has 11 amino acids. The CDR3 spells CASSSFYEQYF. CDR3 in DNA: TGTGCCAGCAGTTCCTTCTACGAGCAGTACTTC.

V gene TRBV30 combines with J gene TRBJ1-1; D is possibly TRBD1 (6 bases). Germline CDR1 reads GTSNPN; CDR2 reads SVGIG (reference sequence). The ends were cut back, 2 bases at V and 8 bases at J, with 12 bases in the middle. CDR3 length: 12 amino acids. The CDR3 DNA reads as TGTGCCTGGAGTTGGACCGGGACAGAAGCTTTCTTT. Amino acids: CAWSWTGTEAFF.

The rearrangement links TRBV6-6 to TRBJ1-2; 12 nucleotides align to TRBD1. The V segment lost 6 bases and the J segment 7 bases; nucleotides outside the gene matches: 12. Germline V gene sequence: CDR1 MNHNY, CDR2 SVGAGI (reference sequence). This CDR3 has 16 amino acids. The CDR3 nucleotides read TGTGCCAGCAGCCTCTCCGGGACAGGGGGCGCTGGTGGCTACACCTTC. The encoded protein is CASSLSGTGGAGGYTF.

The chain recombines TRBV11-3 with TRBJ2-1; TRBD2 agrees at 14 bases. Per the germline V gene, CDR1 is SGHNT and CDR2 is YENEEA. CDR3 length: 18 residues. The J segment lost 4 bases and the V segment lost 4 bases, leaving 9 bases of the junction unmatched. This CDR3 reads CASSSRPGLAGGYNEQFF. DNA of the CDR3: TGTGCCAGCAGCTCCCGCCCCGGACTAGCGGGAGGATACAATGAGCAGTTCTTC. Full variable domain (outside the CDR3, taken from reference TRBV11-3 and TRBJ2-1): EAGVVQSPRYKIIEKKQPVAFWCNPISGHNTLYWYLQNLGQGPELLIRYENEEAVDDSQLPKDRFSAERLKGVDSTLKIQPAELGDSAVYLCASSSRPGLAGGYNEQFFGPGTRLTVL.

The V and J genes are TRBV19 and TRBJ2-6; possibly TRBD1 for D (6 bases). The V end lost 4 bases, the J end lost 4 bases, and 11 bases lay between the germline ends. CDR1 and CDR2 from the germline V gene are LNHDA and SQIVND (reference sequence). The CDR3 has 15 residues. CDR3 amino acids: CASSSTGNGANVLTF. DNA for the CDR3: TGTGCCAGTAGTAGCACAGGGAACGGGGCCAACGTCCTGACTTTC.

The chain recombines TRBV13 with TRBJ2-1; D perhaps matches TRBD1 (5 bases). CDR3 size: 16 residues. V lost 0 bases to trimming and J lost 0 bases, with 9 bases between them. Germline CDR1 PRHDT, CDR2 FYEKMQ (reference sequence). The CDR3 here is CASSLGGRSSYNEQFF. CDR3 in DNA: TGTGCCAGCAGCTTAGGGGGGCGGAGCTCCTACAATGAGCAGTTCTTC.

This chain links TRBV30 with TRBJ2-1; TRBD2 matches 7 bases. The germline CDR1 and CDR2 sequences are GTSNPN and SVGIG (reference sequence). The CDR3 sequence is 13 residues long. The CDR3 loop reads CAEGGRRLNEQFF. In nucleotides, the CDR3 is TGTGCGGAGGGCGGGAGAAGGCTGAATGAGCAGTTCTTC.

On this clone: The same CDR3 also results from other DNA sequences found in this sample. CDR3 nucleotides: TGTGCCAGCAGCCCGAGCGGGGTTAATGAAAAACTGTTTTTT. Translation: CASSPSGVNEKLFF. V and J are TRBV5-4 and TRBJ1-4; D unclear. Trimming pared 4 bases from V and 4 bases from J, leaving 11 bases between. From germline, CDR1 is SGHNT and CDR2 YYREEE (reference sequence). The CDR3 sequence is 14 residues long. Looking up the rest from reference TRBV5-4 and TRBJ1-4 gives the full variable domain: ETGVTQSPTHLIKTRGQQVTLRCSSQSGHNTVSWYQQALGQGPQFIFQYYREEENGRGNFPPRFSGLQFPNYSSELNVNALELDDSALYLCASSPSGVNEKLFFGSGTQLSVL.

This clone was observed a few times. CDR3 in amino acids: CASSPLDTNYGYTF. The CDR3 nucleotides are TGTGCCAGCTCACCACTCGACACGAACTATGGCTACACCTTC. This chain connects TRBV18 to TRBJ1-2, with D unresolved. Trimming took 1 base from V and 2 from J, leaving 8 bases between them. The CDR3 totals 14 residues. Germline V CDR1 and CDR2: KGHSH, LQKENI.

The CDR3 DNA sequence: TGTGCCAGCAGTGCCGGACAGGGGGACGAGCAGTACTTC. Encoded protein: CASSAGQGDEQYF. The chain recombines TRBV6-5 with TRBJ2-5, with TRBD1 identical over 10 bases. The J call may be wrong; the DNA end is better matched by TRBJ2-7. The CDR3 length is 13 residues. Germline V gene data show CDR1 as MNHEY and CDR2 as SVGAGI.

This clone was recorded once. The chain combines TRBV5-1 with TRBJ2-7; possibly TRBD2 for D (5 bases). This CDR3 contains 12 residues. V lost 0 bases and J 5 bases, leaving 6 bases between the germline ends. Germline-derived CDR1 and CDR2 are SGHRS and YFSETQ. CDR3 loop: CASSLGGHEQYF. For the CDR3, the DNA is TGCGCCAGCAGCTTGGGAGGGCACGAGCAGTACTTC.

The chain couples TRBV7-2 to TRBJ2-2; D is ambiguous. V dropped 5 bases and J dropped 4 bases, with 14 bases sitting between them. The germline V gene has CDR1 SGHTA and CDR2 FQGNSA. The CDR3 covers 15 residues. CDR3 in amino acids: CASSPPPLVTGELFF. DNA of the CDR3: TGTGCCAGCAGCCCTCCCCCGCTAGTCACCGGGGAGCTGTTTTTT.

V usage is TRBV30 and J usage is TRBJ1-1; D not certain. There are 12 residues in the CDR3. CDR1 is GTSNPN, CDR2 SVGIG, per germline (reference sequence). V lost 0 bases and J lost 4, with 6 bases in between. CDR3 sequence (DNA): TGTGCCTGGAGTGTATCAGTCACTGAAGCTTTCTTT. Translation gives CAWSVSVTEAFF.

Only a few counts were recorded for this clone. The chain employs TRBV10-2 and TRBJ2-7, with TRBD2 matching over 9 bases. Per the germline V gene, CDR1 is WSHSY and CDR2 is SAAADI. The CDR3 extends over 14 amino acids. V was pared by 5 bases and J by 5 bases, with 7 bases of the junction left unmatched. The CDR3: CASSQLAGANEQYF. CDR3 nucleotides: TGCGCCAGCAGTCAATTAGCGGGAGCCAACGAGCAGTACTTC.

This clone was seen just once. This chain joins TRBV11-1 and TRBJ2-5; 7 bases are shared with TRBD1. Germline CDR1 is SGHAT and CDR2 is FQDESV (reference sequence). The CDR3 is 15 residues long. V lost 4 bases, J lost 5 bases, and 10 bases stayed unmatched. The CDR3 region is CASSSTGVLGETQYF. The CDR3, as DNA: TGTGCCAGCAGCTCTACAGGGGTCCTAGGGGAGACCCAGTACTTC.

This rearrangement joins TRBV9 to TRBJ2-1, with 9 bases aligning to TRBD2. Germline V gene sequence: CDR1 SGDLS, CDR2 YYNGEE. The CDR3 is made up of 13 amino acids. With V trimmed by 2 bases and J by 12 bases, 6 bases remained unmatched. The DNA of the CDR3 is TGTGCCAGCAGCGTCTTAGCGGGAGATGCGCAGTTCTTC. This gives the protein CASSVLAGDAQFF.

The chain links TRBV6-1 to TRBJ2-7, with 8 positions matching TRBD1. Germline V gene sequence: CDR1 MNHNS, CDR2 SASEGT. The CDR3 length is 14 residues. Trimming removed 2 bases from V and 2 bases from J; junction bases left unmatched: 2. CDR3 sequence (DNA): TGTGCCAGCAGTGAAACAGGGGGTCCCTACGAGCAGTACTTC. Encoded protein: CASSETGGPYEQYF.

The V gene is TRBV2, the J gene TRBJ2-5; 12 nucleotides match TRBD2. TRBJ2-7 explains the end of the DNA better; the J call may be wrong. Germline values: CDR1 SNHLY, CDR2 FYNNEI. This CDR3 has 14 residues. The DNA for the CDR3 is TGTGCCAGGTCGACTAGCGGGAGTCCGGGCGAGCAGTACTTC. Amino acid sequence: CARSTSGSPGEQYF.

The J gene is TRBJ2-2, the V gene TRBV25-1; weak D call: TRBD1 (7 bases). Germline assignment: CDR1 MGHDK and CDR2 SYGVNS. Between the trimmed V and J ends, which lost 3 bases and 5 bases, there was a span of 10 bases. This CDR3 has 14 amino acids. The CDR3 nucleotides are TGTGCCAGCAGTGACAGGGGGGATACCGGGGAGCTGTTTTTT. This sequence encodes CASSDRGDTGELFF.

This chain joins TRBV15 and TRBJ1-5; 8 bases map to TRBD1. CDR3 length: 16 amino acids. Germline CDR1 and CDR2: LNHNV and YYDKDF (reference sequence). Germline trimming cut 2 bases from V and 4 bases from J; bases unmatched to any gene: 7. In DNA, the CDR3 is TGTGCCACCAGCAGACGAGGACAGGGTTTTAATCAGCCCCAGCATTTT. It translates to CATSRRGQGFNQPQHF.

This clone was seen just once. The chain employs TRBV28 and TRBJ1-1; the D is unclear. This CDR3 has 16 residues. The germline gives CDR1 MDHEN, CDR2 SYDVKM. The ends were cut back, 1 base at V and 6 bases at J, with 18 bases in the middle. The CDR3 nucleotides are TGTGCCAGCAGTTTATTAGCCCGAGGCCGCCGCCCTGAAGCTTTCTTT. It yields the protein CASSLLARGRRPEAFF.

The rearrangement joins TRBV7-6 to TRBJ2-1; 12 nucleotides agree with TRBD2. The CDR3 extends over 15 amino acids. Germline CDR1 and CDR2: SGHVS and FNYEAQ. The junction had 7 bases not matched to a gene; V was cut back by 4 bases and J by 9 bases. The CDR3 protein is CASSYRLAGEAEQFF. In nucleotides, the CDR3 is TGTGCCAGCAGCTACAGACTAGCGGGGGAAGCTGAGCAGTTCTTC.

This clone appeared a single time. The genes are TRBV27 and TRBJ1-5; D is perhaps TRBD1 (6 bases). The CDR3 is 14 amino acids. Per the germline V gene, CDR1 is MNHEY and CDR2 is SMNVEV (reference sequence). The V and J ends lost 3 bases and 4 bases respectively, with 10 bases between them. The CDR3 DNA reads as TGTGCCAGCAGTTTGGGCAGGGGTAATCAGCCCCAGCATTTT. This gives the protein CASSLGRGNQPQHF.

J is TRBJ2-1 and V is TRBV27, with D maybe TRBD2 (5 bases). Germline V gene lookup returns CDR1 MNHEY and CDR2 SMNVEV (reference sequence). V dropped 4 bases and J dropped 9 bases, with 10 bases sitting between them. The CDR3 has 12 amino acids. This CDR3 reads CASSSTGSEQFF. For the CDR3, the DNA is TGTGCCAGCAGTTCGACGGGGAGTGAGCAGTTCTTC.

This chain links TRBV7-9 with TRBJ2-7; 7 nucleotides agree with TRBD2. Germline V gene lookup returns CDR1 SEHNR and CDR2 FQNEAQ (reference sequence). The ends lost 1 base at V and 7 bases at J; junction bases unmatched: 7. The CDR3 is made up of 14 amino acids. Here the CDR3 DNA reads TGTGCCAGCAGCTTAGTGAGCGGGATGGATGAGCAGTACTTC. Protein product: CASSLVSGMDEQYF.